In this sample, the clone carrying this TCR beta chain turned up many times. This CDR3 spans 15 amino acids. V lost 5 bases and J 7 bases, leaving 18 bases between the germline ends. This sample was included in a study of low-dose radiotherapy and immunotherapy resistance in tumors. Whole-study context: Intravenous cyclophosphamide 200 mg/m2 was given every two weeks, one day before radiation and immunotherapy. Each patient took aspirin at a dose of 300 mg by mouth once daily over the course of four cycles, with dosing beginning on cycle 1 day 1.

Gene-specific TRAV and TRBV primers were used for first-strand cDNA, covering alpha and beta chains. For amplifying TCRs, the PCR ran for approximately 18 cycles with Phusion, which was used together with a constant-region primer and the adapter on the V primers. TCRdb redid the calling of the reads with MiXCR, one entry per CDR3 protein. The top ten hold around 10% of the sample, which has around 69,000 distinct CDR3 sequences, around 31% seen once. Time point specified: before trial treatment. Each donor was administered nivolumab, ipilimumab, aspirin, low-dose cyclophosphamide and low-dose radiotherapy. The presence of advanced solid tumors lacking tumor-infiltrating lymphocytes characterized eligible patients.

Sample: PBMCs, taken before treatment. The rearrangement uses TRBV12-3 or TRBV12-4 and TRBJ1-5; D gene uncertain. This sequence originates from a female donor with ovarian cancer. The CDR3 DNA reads TGTGCCAGCAGTCCGACGGGGTTCGGTCGACAGCCCCAGCATTTT. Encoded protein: CASSPTGFGRQPQHF.